This passage covers 19 T cell receptor beta chains from one sample sequenced in a study of Ad26.COV2.S vaccination and SARS-CoV-2 variants. Indicated treatment: some 20 received Ad26.COV2.S at low or high dose, single or two shots; about 5 received placebo; per-sample allocation not given. Sampling happened 63 days after the first vaccine or placebo injection. Sequenced by immunoSEQ multiplex PCR; TCRdb stores in-frame clones only, minus some. The table includes a few hundred thousand clones, around 90% detected once. Sequencing used peripheral blood, obtained in a trial of Ad26.COV2.S vaccine versus placebo. These receptors were obtained from a person between 18 and 59 years old who received the Ad26.COV2.S COVID-19 vaccine or a placebo.

The rearrangement uses TRBV19 and TRBJ1-5; perhaps TRBD1 as D (5 bases). Germline CDR1 is LNHDA and CDR2 is SQIVND (reference sequence). The V gene lost 1 base and the J gene lost 7 bases, with 20 bases spanning the gap. This CDR3 has 17 residues. The DNA of the CDR3 is TGTGCCAGTAGTATAGGCGGGGCAAACCTCTGGGGACAGCCCCAGCATTTT. Encoded protein: CASSIGGANLWGQPQHF.

The genes are TRBV28 and TRBJ2-7; possibly TRBD2 for D (5 bases). This CDR3 has 16 amino acids. Germline V gives CDR1 MDHEN, CDR2 SYDVKM. The V and J ends lost 3 bases and 1 base respectively, with 16 bases between them. The CDR3 reads CASSFHLAGLSYEQYF. The CDR3, as DNA: TGTGCCAGCAGTTTCCACCTCGCGGGCCTGTCCTACGAGCAGTACTTC.

The V call is TRBV5-6, the J call TRBJ2-2; D is ambiguous. The CDR3 consists of 13 residues. Germline V gene lookup returns CDR1 SGHDT and CDR2 YYEEEE. V lost 2 bases and J 6 bases, leaving 8 bases between the germline ends. The CDR3 spells CASSFDIPGELFF. CDR3 in DNA: TGTGCCAGCAGCTTCGATATTCCCGGGGAGCTGTTTTTT.

The chain joins TRBV4-1 to TRBJ2-5; D might be TRBD2 (7 bases). With 5 bases removed from V and 2 bases from J, the gap between germline ends came to 9 bases. The length of the CDR3 is 13 residues. Germline CDR1 is MGHRA and CDR2 is YSYEKL. The CDR3 loop reads CASSRGGQETQYF. DNA of the CDR3: TGCGCCAGCAGCAGGGGGGGACAAGAGACCCAGTACTTC.

The chain couples TRBV7-2 to TRBJ2-7; maybe TRBD1 (8 bases). Per the germline V gene, CDR1 is SGHTA and CDR2 is FQGNSA. V shed 1 base and J shed 6 bases, with 25 bases lying between them. The CDR3 is 18 amino acids. CDR3 nucleotide sequence: TGTGCCAGCAGCTTAGGGCTGCGGGGGACAGGTGATGGCGGCGAGCAGTACGTC. Protein product: CASSLGLRGTGDGGEQYV.

This chain uses TRBV2 with TRBJ2-5, with 7 nucleotides matching TRBD1. In germline, CDR1 is SNHLY, CDR2 FYNNEI. V lost 5 bases to trimming and J lost 2 bases; unmatched junction nucleotides: 5. The CDR3 has 14 amino acids. The CDR3 nucleotides read TGTGCCAGCAGTCAGGGGGACAGACAAGAGACCCAGTACTTC. It codes for CASSQGDRQETQYF. Full variable domain (missing parts from reference TRBV2 and TRBJ2-5): EPEVTQTPSHQVTQMGQEVILRCVPISNHLYFYWYRQILGQKVEFLVSFYNNEISEKSEIFDDQFSVERPDGSNFTLKIRSTKLEDSAMYFCASSQGDRQETQYFGPGTRLLVL.

The V gene is TRBV13, the J gene TRBJ1-3; D call uncertain. In germline, CDR1 is PRHDT, CDR2 FYEKMQ (reference sequence). The CDR3 loop spans 13 amino acids. The V gene lost 0 bases and the J gene lost 3 bases, with 3 bases spanning the gap. The CDR3 loop reads CASSLGRGNTIYF. In DNA form, the CDR3 reads TGTGCCAGCAGCTTAGGACGTGGAAACACCATATATTTT.

J is TRBJ2-5 and V is TRBV5-1; 8 positions agree with TRBD1. Germline-derived CDR1 and CDR2 are SGHRS and YFSETQ. CDR3 length equals 14 residues. With V trimmed by 3 bases and J by 5 bases, 6 bases remained unmatched. The CDR3 region is CASSSRGREETQYF. The DNA for the CDR3 is TGCGCCAGCAGCTCCAGGGGGCGAGAGGAGACCCAGTACTTC.

This clone was found a few times. The V call is TRBV7-9, the J call TRBJ2-2; D gene unclear. The CDR3 runs to 13 residues. The germline V and J ends were trimmed by 3 bases and 6 bases, with 8 bases remaining between them. The germline V gene has CDR1 SEHNR and CDR2 FQNEAQ (reference sequence). CDR3 sequence reads: CASSFVAAGELFF. The DNA of the CDR3 is TGTGCCAGCAGCTTCGTAGCAGCCGGGGAGCTGTTTTTT.

The chain has TRBV15 and TRBJ1-5, with D unresolved. The germline V and J ends were trimmed by 1 base and 13 bases, with 14 bases remaining between them. The CDR3 contains 13 residues. Germline CDR1 is LNHNV and CDR2 is YYDKDF (reference sequence). The CDR3 region is CATSRGTDLLQHF. The CDR3, as DNA: TGTGCCACCAGCAGAGGGACTGACCTCCTTCAGCATTTT.

The V and J genes are TRBV30 and TRBJ1-5; D call uncertain. Germline V CDR1 and CDR2: GTSNPN, SVGIG (reference sequence). This CDR3 is built from 12 residues. V lost 1 base and J lost 4, with 5 bases in between. DNA for the CDR3: TGTGCCTGGAGTGCATCTAATCAGCCCCAGCATTTT. This encodes CAWSASNQPQHF.

The CDR3 DNA sequence: TGTGCCAGCAGCCGGGAGGCCTTTACCTACGAGCAGTACGTC. It translates to CASSREAFTYEQYV. This chain joins TRBV2 and TRBJ2-7, with TRBD2 matching over 7 bases. The CDR3 is 14 amino acids. V shed 6 bases, J shed 2 bases, and the junction held 7 bases outside the gene matches. Per the germline V gene, CDR1 is SNHLY and CDR2 is FYNNEI.

The rearrangement links TRBV12-2 to TRBJ2-1. TRBV12-2 has pseudogene status. The CDR3 length is 13 residues. The CDR3 spells CASRPVLVGKQFF. In nucleotides, the CDR3 is TGTGCAAGTCGCCCGGTATTGGTCGGCAAGCAGTTCTTC.

This clone appeared a few times. The same CDR3 also results from other DNA sequences found in this sample. The chain is built from TRBV5-1 and TRBJ2-7; D is possibly TRBD1 or TRBD2 (5 bases each). This CDR3 comprises 14 residues. Per the germline V gene, CDR1 is SGHRS and CDR2 is YFSETQ. V shed 0 bases and J shed 5 bases, with 12 bases lying between them. CDR3 loop: CASSLGQGVDEQYF. The CDR3 DNA sequence: TGCGCCAGCAGCTTGGGTCAGGGAGTCGACGAGCAGTACTTC.

The J gene is TRBJ1-1, the V gene TRBV7-8; D might be TRBD1 (5 bases). Trimming removed 4 bases from V and 4 bases from J, with 16 bases in between. Germline V gives CDR1 SGHVS, CDR2 FQNEAQ. The CDR3 runs 15 residues. This chain's CDR3 is CASSSSGWGSTEAFF. CDR3 coding DNA: TGTGCCAGCAGCTCCAGTGGCTGGGGGAGCACTGAAGCTTTCTTT.

V is TRBV28 and J is TRBJ2-7, with a tentative D call TRBD1 (6 bases). From germline, CDR1 is MDHEN and CDR2 SYDVKM. The CDR3 loop spans 10 amino acids. The ends were cut back, 8 bases at V and 5 bases at J, with 7 bases in the middle. The chain's CDR3 is CASEGDEQYV. DNA of the CDR3: TGTGCCAGCGAGGGGGACGAGCAGTACGTC.

The chain is built from TRBV11-3 and TRBJ2-1, with D tentatively TRBD1 or TRBD2 (5 bases each). The CDR3 is 14 residues long. CDR1 is SGHNT, CDR2 YENEEA, per germline. The V end lost 4 bases, the J end lost 10 bases, and 17 bases lay between the germline ends. The CDR3 loop is CASSWDHNLWEQFF. For the CDR3, the DNA is TGTGCCAGCAGCTGGGACCACAATCTGTGGGAGCAGTTCTTC.

This chain connects TRBV7-3 to TRBJ2-5; TRBD2 agrees at 12 bases. Germline V lookup: CDR1 SGHTA, CDR2 FQGTGA. Trimming removed 5 bases from V and 4 bases from J; junction bases left unmatched: 5. This CDR3 has 15 amino acids. The CDR3 loop reads CASSLGLAGVETQYF. In DNA, the CDR3 is TGTGCCAGCAGCCTGGGACTAGCGGGCGTAGAGACCCAGTACTTC.

This clone was recorded only once. This chain connects TRBV19 to TRBJ1-1; D may be TRBD1 (5 bases). CDR3 size: 16 residues. V was cut by 1 base and J by 0 bases, with 12 bases left in between. From germline, CDR1 is LNHDA and CDR2 SQIVND (reference sequence). The CDR3 nucleotides read TGTGCCAGTAGTATAGGCCAGGGTTCGATGAACACTGAAGCTTTCTTT. It encodes CASSIGQGSMNTEAFF.